This T cell receptor (beta chain) was sequenced in a study of tumor and adjacent non-tumor tissue in lung cancer. Study as a whole: Histology: about twelve adenocarcinoma, a couple of squamous cell carcinoma, 1 small cell lung cancer. Stage I to III disease affected approximately 11 men and roughly 5 women aged about 30 to 85.

Turning to this clonotype: One end of the junction fails to match germline, which may point to a read error.

The CDR3 length is 18 residues. In germline, CDR1 is PRHDT, CDR2 FYEKMQ (reference sequence). TCRbeta libraries were built with three rounds of nested PCR, modified from ARM-PCR. TCRdb reprocessed the multiplex PCR reads with MiXCR, giving one entry per CDR3 protein. The sample carries around 210,000 distinct CDR3 sequences, 60% to 85% recorded once. This sample's RNA came from whole unsorted tissue. Chemotherapy-naive patients with new lung cancer underwent thoracic surgery in China, August–November 2014. The TCR sequence derives from a man aged 55 to 70 with non-small cell lung cancer. Sequenced: lung tumor tissue. The V gene is TRBV13, the J gene TRBJ2-2; maybe TRBD1 (6 bases). The CDR3 sequence: CASSGPVTGHMRTEELFF. The DNA for the CDR3 is TGTGCCAGCAGCGGACCCGTGACAGGACATATGAGGACCGAGGAGCTGTTTTTT.